This T cell receptor beta chain was sequenced in a study of blood T cell repertoires in COVID-19. Libraries were prepared by immunoSEQ multiplex PCR; TCRdb keeps only in-frame clonotypes and omits some of them. The sample contains about 90,000 clones, about 91% of which appear only once. This clone was seen just once. Per the germline V gene, CDR1 is SGHRS and CDR2 is YFSETQ. There are 15 residues in the CDR3. The V gene end was trimmed by 0 bases and the J gene end by 1 base; junction bases not matched to a gene: 2. The sequence was collected from a human donor with active COVID-19. The donor label of this sample is uncertain. Sequencing input: peripheral blood. The gene calls are TRBV5-1 and TRBJ1-2; 8 bases agree with TRBD1. The CDR3 coding sequence is TGCGCCAGCAGCTTGGACAGGGGGGGTAACTATGGCTACACCTTC. It codes for CASSLDRGGNYGYTF.